Below are 13 T cell receptor beta chains sequenced from a single sample in a study of cytomegalovirus exposure and HLA in healthy donors (dated by TCRdb to the late 2010s). Library construction relied on the immunoSEQ multiplex PCR assay. For the multiplex PCR, a mixture combining 60 forward primers for TCR Vbeta segments and 13 reverse primers for TCR Jbeta segments was used. The table comes from immuneACCESS by way of TCRdb, which keeps in-frame sequences with V and J called. Part of the clones is missing from these tables; in studies checked, under half for an unresolved V gene and the rest for unknown reasons. The sample contains 95,000 to 150,000 clones, approximately 66% of them found a single time. About 8.9% of the sample is held by the ten biggest clonotypes. The sequenced sample was PBMCs. These TCRs come from a woman aged 40 to 49 in good health and CMV-seropositive.

The rearrangement links TRBV19 to TRBJ1-1; TRBD1 matches at 8 bases. CDR1 is LNHDA, CDR2 SQIVND, per germline (reference sequence). The length of the CDR3 is 16 residues. Trimming cost V 3 bases and J 6 bases; bases outside gene matches: 12. The CDR3 DNA reads TGTGCCAGTAGTATCCGGACAGGGACGATCGGCGCTGAAGCTTTCTTT. This encodes CASSIRTGTIGAEAFF.

The CDR3 DNA reads TGTGCCAGCTTTTCAGCGGGAGCGACCGAATACGAGCAGTACTTC. Amino acid sequence: CASFSAGATEYEQYF. This chain connects TRBV28 to TRBJ2-7; 8 bases align to TRBD2. Germline V gene sequence: CDR1 MDHEN, CDR2 SYDVKM. The length of the CDR3 is 15 residues. The trim removed 8 bases at V and 4 bases at J, leaving 13 bases unmatched.

The chain couples TRBV19 to TRBJ1-5; TRBD1 matches at 9 bases. This CDR3 is built from 13 residues. After removal of 10 bases from V and 6 bases from J, the junction contained 7 bases not matched to a gene. Germline values: CDR1 LNHDA, CDR2 SQIVND (reference sequence). CDR3 nucleotide sequence: TGTGCCACCGGACAGGGGCTTCTTCAGCCCCAGCATTTT. Protein product: CATGQGLLQPQHF.

This clone came up a few times. The chain carries TRBV19 and TRBJ2-1; 7 bases are shared with TRBD2. The CDR3 has 15 residues. From germline, CDR1 is LNHDA and CDR2 SQIVND (reference sequence). J lost 4 bases, V lost 6 bases, and 9 bases had no gene match. CDR3 DNA: TGTGCCAGTAGAATCGGGCTAGCGGTGTACAATGAGCAGTTCTTC. This encodes CASRIGLAVYNEQFF.

Remarks on this clone: No DNA is shown, since the ends of the CDR3 on it are uncertain; the CDR3 is the one TCRdb lists. The V and J genes are TRBV21-1 and TRBJ2-1; the DNA was not used to check the table's D call, TRBD1. TRBV21-1 is annotated as a pseudogene. Ends included, the CDR3 has 17 residues. CDR3: CASSKVGQGSSYNEQFF.

This sequence joins TRBV12-5 and TRBJ2-5; 12 bases align to TRBD2. The CDR3 loop spans 17 amino acids. Looked up from germline, CDR1 is LGHNT and CDR2 is FRNRAP. Trimming cost V 1 base and J 5 bases; bases outside gene matches: 8. The CDR3: CASGLGRLAGAEETQYF. DNA for the CDR3: TGTGCTAGTGGTTTGGGCCGACTAGCGGGGGCCGAGGAGACCCAGTACTTC.

V is TRBV6-5 and J is TRBJ2-1; TRBD2 agrees at 7 bases. Trimming cost V 0 bases and J 7 bases; bases outside gene matches: 3. This CDR3 is built from 14 residues. Germline CDR1 is MNHEY and CDR2 is SVGAGI. The CDR3 DNA reads as TGTGCCAGCAGTTACTCGACTAGCAAGAATGAGCAGTTCTTC. Encoded protein: CASSYSTSKNEQFF.

The rearrangement uses TRBV11-3 and TRBJ2-2; the match to TRBD2 covers 10 bases. V was clipped by 5 bases and J by 5 bases; unmatched bases: 14. The CDR3 covers 18 residues. The V gene's germline CDR1 is SGHNT and CDR2 YENEEA. CDR3 residues: CASSIGLGLAGETGELFF. Written as DNA, the CDR3 is TGTGCCAGCAGCATTGGCCTAGGCCTAGCGGGAGAAACCGGGGAGCTGTTTTTT.

The V call is TRBV27, the J call TRBJ2-2; possible D gene TRBD2, 5 bases. Trimming left V 3 bases short and J 4 bases short, with 15 bases between. The CDR3 totals 16 residues. CDR1 is MNHEY, CDR2 SMNVEV, per germline (reference sequence). The CDR3 nucleotides are TGTGCCAGCAGTTTGCCCAAGGAGCGGCGCACCGGGGAGCTGTTTTTT. It codes for CASSLPKERRTGELFF.

The chain couples TRBV4-2 to TRBJ2-3, with TRBD2 matching 10 bases. Unmatched junction bases numbered 9, after V lost 3 bases and J lost 0 bases. This CDR3 is 18 amino acids long. Germline CDR1 reads LGHNA; CDR2 reads YNFKEQ. The CDR3 DNA is TGTGCCAGCAGCCAGGCTGCTAGCGGGGGCCCGAGCACAGATACGCAGTATTTT. Its translation: CASSQAASGGPSTDTQYF.

This clone was found once. This chain links TRBV5-4 with TRBJ1-1, with D possibly matching TRBD1 (6 bases). The CDR3 sequence is 16 residues long. Per the germline V gene, CDR1 is SGHNT and CDR2 is YYREEE (reference sequence). Trimming stripped 4 bases from V and 0 bases from J, with 16 bases between. CDR3 loop: CASSPGQIGMNTEAFF. In nucleotides, the CDR3 is TGTGCCAGCAGCCCCGGACAGATTGGGATGAACACTGAAGCTTTCTTT.

As DNA, the CDR3 is TGTGCCAGCAGCGAGGGACAGGGGGCTGGGGAGCAGTACTTC. This codes for CASSEGQGAGEQYF. The rearrangement uses TRBV9 and TRBJ2-5, with 12 positions matching TRBD1. The length of the CDR3 is 14 residues. Losses at the gene ends were 3 bases for V and 11 bases for J; bases not matched to a gene: 8. CDR1 is SGDLS and CDR2 is YYNGEE in the germline V gene.

In its sample, this clone was seen a few times. The V gene is TRBV19, the J gene TRBJ1-4, with 8 positions matching TRBD1. Losses at the gene ends were 8 bases for V and 8 bases for J; bases not matched to a gene: 4. This CDR3 spans 12 amino acids. Germline CDR1 LNHDA, CDR2 SQIVND (reference sequence). The CDR3 nucleotides are TGTGCCAGTCTCGACAGGGGCGAAAAACTGTTTTTT. This codes for CASLDRGEKLFF.